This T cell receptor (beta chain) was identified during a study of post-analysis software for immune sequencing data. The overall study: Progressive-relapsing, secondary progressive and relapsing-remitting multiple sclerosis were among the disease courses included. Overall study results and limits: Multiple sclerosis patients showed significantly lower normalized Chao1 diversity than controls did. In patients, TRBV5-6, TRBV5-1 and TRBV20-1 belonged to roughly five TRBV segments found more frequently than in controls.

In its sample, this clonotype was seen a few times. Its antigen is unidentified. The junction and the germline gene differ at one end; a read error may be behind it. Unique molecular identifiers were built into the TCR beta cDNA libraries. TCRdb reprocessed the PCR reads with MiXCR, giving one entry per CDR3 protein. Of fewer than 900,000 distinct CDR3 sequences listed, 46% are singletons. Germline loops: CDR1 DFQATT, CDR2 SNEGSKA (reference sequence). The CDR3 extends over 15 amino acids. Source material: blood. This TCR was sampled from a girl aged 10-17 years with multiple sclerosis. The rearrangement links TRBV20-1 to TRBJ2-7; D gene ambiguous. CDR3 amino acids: CSASLETPFGYVQYF. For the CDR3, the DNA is TGCAGTGCTTCACTGGAGACTCCCTTTGGGTACGTGCAGTACTTC.